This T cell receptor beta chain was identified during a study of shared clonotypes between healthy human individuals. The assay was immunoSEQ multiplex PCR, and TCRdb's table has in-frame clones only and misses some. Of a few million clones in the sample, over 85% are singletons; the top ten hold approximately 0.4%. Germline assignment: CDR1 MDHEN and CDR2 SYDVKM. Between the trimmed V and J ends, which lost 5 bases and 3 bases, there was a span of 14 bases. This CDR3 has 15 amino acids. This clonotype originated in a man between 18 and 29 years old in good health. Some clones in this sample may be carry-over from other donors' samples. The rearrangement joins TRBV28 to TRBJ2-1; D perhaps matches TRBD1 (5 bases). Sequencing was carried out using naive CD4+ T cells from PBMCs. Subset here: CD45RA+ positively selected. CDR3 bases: TGTGCCAGCAGTCAGGACACTTTAAGCTACAATGAGCAGTTCTTC. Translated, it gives CASSQDTLSYNEQFF.